What follows are 18 T cell receptor beta chains derived from one specimen sequenced in a study of graft-versus-host responses after intestinal transplantation. No antigens are known for them. The method was immunoSEQ multiplex PCR; TCRdb's version includes in-frame clones alone and lacks a portion of them. The data contain 84,000 or so clones, 85% to 95% of them singletons. The sequencing used unstimulated CD8+ T cells sorted from spleen or lymph node cells, collected before transplant. These receptors all come from a human donor who was the organ donor for an intestinal transplant.

The chain recombines TRBV6-5 with TRBJ1-1, with D possibly matching TRBD1 (6 bases). The CDR3 totals 10 residues. CDR1 MNHEY and CDR2 SVGAGI come from the germline V gene. The V gene lost 8 bases and the J gene lost 11 bases, with 12 bases spanning the gap. The CDR3, as DNA: TGTGCCAGCGGGGCAGGGGAGGCTTTCTTT. Translating gives CASGAGEAFF.

The V call is TRBV7-9, the J call TRBJ2-3; 9 bases are a match to TRBD2. The germline CDR1 and CDR2 sequences are SEHNR and FQNEAQ (reference sequence). The CDR3 contains 17 residues. V was pared by 3 bases and J by 1 base, with 8 bases of the junction left unmatched. This chain's CDR3 is CASSFGREGPGTDTQYF. The DNA of the CDR3 is TGTGCCAGCAGCTTCGGGCGGGAGGGCCCGGGCACAGATACGCAGTATTTT.

This chain's CDR3 is CASSTSGGPYEQYF. The DNA of the CDR3 is TGTGCCAGCAGCACTAGCGGGGGCCCCTACGAGCAGTACTTC. The chain employs TRBV11-3 and TRBJ2-7, with TRBD2 matching 11 bases. V was clipped by 5 bases and J by 2 bases; unmatched bases: 2. The CDR3 covers 14 residues. CDR1 SGHNT and CDR2 YENEEA come from the germline V gene.

The chain carries TRBV11-2 and TRBJ1-2; weak D call: TRBD1 (6 bases). Deletions cut 3 bases from V and 4 bases from J, with 12 bases between. Germline V gene sequence: CDR1 SGHAT, CDR2 FQNNGV. There are 14 residues in the CDR3. The CDR3 is CASSFSGTPYGYTF. The CDR3 bases are TGTGCCAGCAGCTTCTCAGGGACACCCTATGGCTACACCTTC.

J is TRBJ2-2 and V is TRBV2, with D tentatively TRBD1 (5 bases). Trimming pared 3 bases from V and 0 bases from J, leaving 8 bases between. The CDR3 totals 15 residues. The germline V gene encodes CDR1 SNHLY and CDR2 FYNNEI. The DNA of the CDR3 is TGTGCCAGCAGTGATGAGACAGCGAACACCGGGGAGCTGTTTTTT. This encodes CASSDETANTGELFF.

V gene TRBV7-9 combines with J gene TRBJ2-7, with D tentatively TRBD2 (6 bases). This CDR3 region has 12 residues. V gave up 4 bases and J gave up 6 bases, with 10 bases separating them. CDR1 and CDR2 from the germline V gene are SEHNR and FQNEAQ (reference sequence). The CDR3 loop reads CASSYGGAEQYF. The CDR3 bases are TGTGCCAGCAGCTACGGAGGGGCCGAGCAGTACTTC.

The V gene is TRBV5-1, the J gene TRBJ1-1; 8 bases are shared with TRBD1. With V trimmed by 4 bases and J by 4 bases, 21 bases remained unmatched. CDR3 length: 19 amino acids. Germline V gives CDR1 SGHRS, CDR2 YFSETQ. This chain's CDR3 is CASSPHTRAGGLRGTEAFF. CDR3 DNA sequence: TGCGCCAGCAGCCCCCACACCCGCGCAGGGGGCTTGCGTGGCACTGAAGCTTTCTTT.

The chain employs TRBV29-1 and TRBJ1-2; the match to TRBD1 covers 10 bases. The V segment lost 3 bases and the J segment 8 bases; nucleotides outside the gene matches: 12. The CDR3 length is 15 residues. CDR1 and CDR2 (germline): SQVTM, ANQGSEA. The CDR3 sequence is CSVDPTAGQGNGYTF. CDR3 nucleotides: TGCAGCGTTGATCCGACCGCGGGACAGGGGAACGGCTACACCTTC.

This chain connects TRBV19 to TRBJ1-1; D unresolved. V was pared by 5 bases and J by 1 base, with 8 bases between. The CDR3 sequence is 13 residues long. The germline CDR1 and CDR2 sequences are LNHDA and SQIVND (reference sequence). The CDR3 reads CASSHPGNTEAFF. The CDR3 coding sequence is TGTGCCAGTAGTCACCCCGGGAACACTGAAGCTTTCTTT.

This rearrangement joins TRBV9 to TRBJ2-1; TRBD1 is a possible D gene (6 bases). Trimming cost V 4 bases and J 8 bases, with 19 bases left between them. There are 15 residues in the CDR3. Germline-derived CDR1 and CDR2 are SGDLS and YYNGEE. The CDR3 sequence is CASSQLQAEGDEQFF. The CDR3 coding sequence is TGTGCCAGCAGCCAACTCCAGGCCGAGGGGGATGAGCAGTTCTTC. Based on the CDR3 plus reference TRBV9 and TRBJ2-1, the full variable domain is DSGVTQTPKHLITATGQRVTLRCSPRSGDLSVYWYQQSLDQGLQFLIQYYNGEERAKGNILERFSAQQFPDLHSELNLSSLELGDSALYFCASSQLQAEGDEQFFGPGTRLTVL.

CDR3 bases: TGTGCCAGCTCACCACGGACTAGCGGGGACCCCTACGAGCAGTACTTC. This codes for CASSPRTSGDPYEQYF. The chain has TRBV18 and TRBJ2-7; 12 nucleotides agree with TRBD2. J was trimmed by 2 bases and V by 1 base; bases with no gene match: 3. This CDR3 has 16 residues. CDR1 and CDR2 (germline): KGHSH, LQKENI.

This chain links TRBV19 with TRBJ2-7; 9 nucleotides agree with TRBD1. V was pared by 5 bases and J by 5 bases, with 4 bases of the junction left unmatched. There are 13 residues in the CDR3. Per the germline V gene, CDR1 is LNHDA and CDR2 is SQIVND (reference sequence). CDR3 in amino acids: CASSGTGYHEQYF. Here the CDR3 DNA reads TGTGCCAGTAGTGGGACAGGGTACCACGAGCAGTACTTC.

The V gene is TRBV7-8, the J gene TRBJ2-7; maybe TRBD1 (5 bases). The CDR3 is made up of 14 amino acids. Germline V gene lookup returns CDR1 SGHVS and CDR2 FQNEAQ. Trimming took off 5 bases at V and 3 bases at J, with 14 bases between the two ends. CDR3 loop: CASSPEKTDYEQYF. The CDR3 nucleotides read TGTGCCAGCAGCCCAGAGAAGACAGACTACGAGCAGTACTTC.

The V and J genes are TRBV27 and TRBJ1-5; D uncertain. V was trimmed by 2 bases and J by 1 base, leaving 6 bases between them. The germline V gene encodes CDR1 MNHEY and CDR2 SMNVEV (reference sequence). This CDR3 has 14 residues. The CDR3: CASSLLGSNQPQHF. In nucleotides, the CDR3 is TGTGCCAGCAGTTTACTGGGCAGCAATCAGCCCCAGCATTTT.

The V call is TRBV7-9, the J call TRBJ2-7; 9 bases match TRBD2. This CDR3 spans 15 amino acids. In germline, CDR1 is SEHNR, CDR2 FQNEAQ (reference sequence). Trimming took 7 bases from V and 5 from J; bases not matched to a gene: 12. CDR3: CASTPPGVAGDEQYF. CDR3 nucleotides: TGTGCCAGCACCCCTCCGGGGGTAGCGGGGGACGAGCAGTACTTC.

This chain uses TRBV6-5 with TRBJ2-7; D remains unclear. Germline V gene lookup returns CDR1 MNHEY and CDR2 SVGAGI. The length of the CDR3 is 15 residues. V gave up 0 bases and J gave up 4 bases, with 13 bases separating them. CDR3 nucleotides: TGTGCCAGCAGTTACTCGATTACTACCCGGTACGAGCAGTACTTC. This sequence encodes CASSYSITTRYEQYF.

This clone has more than one count but fewer than ten. This chain uses TRBV30 with TRBJ1-3, with D unresolved. Germline CDR1 reads GTSNPN; CDR2 reads SVGIG (reference sequence). The length of the CDR3 is 12 residues. The V end was cut by 4 bases, the J end by 0 bases, with 4 bases between. CDR3 residues: CAWTSSGNTIYF. The DNA of the CDR3 is TGTGCCTGGACGAGCTCTGGAAACACCATATATTTT.

The chain links TRBV27 to TRBJ2-1; D unclear. The CDR3 has 12 residues. Germline CDR1 and CDR2: MNHEY and SMNVEV (reference sequence). The V and J ends lost 4 bases and 7 bases respectively, with 8 bases between them. The CDR3 sequence is CASSSIQNEQFF. The DNA of the CDR3 is TGTGCCAGCAGTTCGATCCAGAATGAGCAGTTCTTC.